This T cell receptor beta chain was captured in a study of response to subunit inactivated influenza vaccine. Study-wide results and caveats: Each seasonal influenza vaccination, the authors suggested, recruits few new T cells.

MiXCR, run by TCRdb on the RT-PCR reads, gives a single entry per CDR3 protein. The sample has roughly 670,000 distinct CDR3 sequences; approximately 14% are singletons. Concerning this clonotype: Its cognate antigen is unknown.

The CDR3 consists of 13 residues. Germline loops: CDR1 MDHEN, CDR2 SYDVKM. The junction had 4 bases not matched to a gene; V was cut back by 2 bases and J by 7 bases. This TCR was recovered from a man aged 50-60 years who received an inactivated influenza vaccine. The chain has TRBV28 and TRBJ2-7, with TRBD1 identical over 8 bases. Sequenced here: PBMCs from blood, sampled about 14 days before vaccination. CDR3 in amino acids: CASSLVRGQEQYF. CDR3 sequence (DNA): TGTGCCAGCAGTTTAGTCAGGGGGCAGGAGCAGTACTTC. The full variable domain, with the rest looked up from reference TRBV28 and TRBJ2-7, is DVKVTQSSRYLVKRTGEKVFLECVQDMDHENMFWYRQDPGLGLRLIYFSYDVKMKEKGDIPEGYSVSREKKERFSLILESASTNQTSMYLCASSLVRGQEQYFGPGTRLTVT.